A single sample gave rise to the 30 T cell receptor beta chains below, sequenced in a study of blood T cell repertoires in COVID-19. Assay: immunoSEQ multiplex PCR; the TCRdb copy retains only in-frame clones and omits some. Of about 110,000 clones in the sample, 75% to 90% are singletons; the top ten hold about 13%. Sequenced sample: peripheral blood. These receptor sequences come from a human donor in a cohort sampled during active COVID-19.

V is TRBV6-5 and J is TRBJ2-7; perhaps TRBD1 as D (6 bases). CDR3 size: 12 residues. Germline V gene sequence: CDR1 MNHEY, CDR2 SVGAGI. V was shortened by 8 bases and J by 7 bases, with 15 bases between the two germline ends. CDR3 loop: CASGTPGREQYF. The CDR3 coding sequence is TGTGCCAGCGGGACACCTGGGAGAGAGCAGTACTTC.

V and J are TRBV24-1 and TRBJ1-1; 7 bases are shared with TRBD1. Trimming at V came to 3 bases and at J to 5 bases, leaving 2 bases not matched to a gene. This CDR3 region has 13 residues. Per the germline V gene, CDR1 is KGHDR and CDR2 is SFDVKD. CDR3 protein: CATSDTQGTEAFF. DNA of the CDR3: TGTGCCACCAGTGATACACAGGGGACTGAAGCTTTCTTT.

This chain's CDR3 is CASSLDGLSGPFF. As DNA, the CDR3 is TGTGCCAGCAGCCTAGACGGACTCTCCGGTCCGTTCTTC. The chain carries TRBV9 and TRBJ2-1, with D maybe TRBD2 (5 bases). CDR1 and CDR2 from the germline V gene are SGDLS and YYNGEE. The CDR3 sequence is 13 residues long. V was trimmed by 4 bases and J by 15 bases, leaving 20 bases between them. The full variable domain, completed using reference TRBV9 and TRBJ2-1, is DSGVTQTPKHLITATGQRVTLRCSPRSGDLSVYWYQQSLDQGLQFLIQYYNGEERAKGNILERFSAQQFPDLHSELNLSSLELGDSALYFCASSLDGLSGPFFGPGTRLTVL.

The table lists this clone with a count of one. The chain's CDR3 is CASSGPRTGMGETQYF. DNA of the CDR3: TGTGCCAGTAGTGGGCCTAGGACTGGAATGGGGGAGACCCAGTACTTC. This chain uses TRBV19 with TRBJ2-5, with D possibly TRBD2 on 5 matching bases. Trimming pared 5 bases from V and 5 bases from J, leaving 21 bases between. Germline values: CDR1 LNHDA, CDR2 SQIVND (reference sequence). The CDR3 consists of 16 residues.

This rearrangement joins TRBV24-1 to TRBJ2-1; 8 bases are a match to TRBD2. The CDR3 extends over 15 amino acids. Germline-derived CDR1 and CDR2 are KGHDR and SFDVKD. The J segment lost 6 bases and the V segment lost 3 bases, leaving 6 bases of the junction unmatched. The CDR3 sequence is CATSDRTSTLNEQFF. The DNA of the CDR3 is TGTGCCACCAGTGATAGGACTAGCACCCTCAATGAGCAGTTCTTC.

V is TRBV12-3 or TRBV12-4 and J is TRBJ2-3; 9 nucleotides align to TRBD2. This CDR3 region has 13 residues. Trimming cost V 11 bases and J 1 base; bases outside gene matches: 4. CDR3 sequence: CAGRTSGTDTQYF. In DNA, the CDR3 is TGTGCCGGACGGACTAGCGGCACAGATACGCAGTATTTT.

The chain recombines TRBV12-3 or TRBV12-4 with TRBJ2-2; D is possibly TRBD2 (5 bases). V lost 6 bases, J lost 8 bases, and 10 bases lay in between. The CDR3 covers 12 residues. CDR3 sequence reads: CASRPGSGELFF. CDR3 bases: TGTGCCAGCAGACCGGGGTCGGGGGAGCTGTTTTTT.

The rearrangement links TRBV27 to TRBJ2-1, with 9 bases matching TRBD2. V was pared by 3 bases and J by 0 bases, with 3 bases of the junction left unmatched. Germline V gene lookup returns CDR1 MNHEY and CDR2 SMNVEV (reference sequence). This CDR3 has 16 residues. CDR3 sequence reads: CASSFRAGGSYNEQFF. The CDR3 DNA reads as TGTGCCAGCAGTTTTCGAGCGGGGGGCTCCTACAATGAGCAGTTCTTC.

The rearrangement joins TRBV28 to TRBJ2-1, with D perhaps matching TRBD1 (6 bases). CDR1 and CDR2 from the germline V gene are MDHEN and SYDVKM. The CDR3 consists of 14 residues. Trimming shortened V by 6 bases and J by 7 bases, and 16 bases separated the two germline ends. The CDR3 coding sequence is TGTGCCAGCAGACCTGGGGGCGCCGGGAATGAGCAGTTCTTC. This codes for CASRPGGAGNEQFF.

The chain combines TRBV5-1 with TRBJ1-3, with a tentative D call TRBD1 (5 bases). CDR1 is SGHRS, CDR2 YFSETQ, per germline. The CDR3 is 14 amino acids. The ends were cut back, 4 bases at V and 2 bases at J, with 10 bases in the middle. The DNA of the CDR3 is TGCGCCAGCAGCCCCGCCAGGGCTGGAAACACCATATATTTT. Amino acid sequence: CASSPARAGNTIYF.

This chain connects TRBV30 to TRBJ1-5; D perhaps matches TRBD1 (5 bases). Trimming stripped 3 bases from V and 1 base from J, with 16 bases between. CDR1 is GTSNPN and CDR2 is SVGIG in the germline V gene (reference sequence). This CDR3 contains 16 residues. Here the CDR3 reads CAWSGTAGLSNQPQHF. The CDR3 bases are TGTGCCTGGAGCGGGACCGCGGGACTAAGCAATCAGCCCCAGCATTTT.

This clone was counted once. The chain joins TRBV15 to TRBJ2-5, with 7 positions matching TRBD1. Per the germline V gene, CDR1 is LNHNV and CDR2 is YYDKDF (reference sequence). The CDR3 consists of 17 residues. The junction had 14 bases not matched to a gene; V was cut back by 2 bases and J by 5 bases. The CDR3 reads CATSRRVGQARGETQYF. DNA for the CDR3: TGTGCCACCAGCAGACGGGTCGGACAGGCACGAGGGGAGACCCAGTACTTC.

This clone was counted a single time. The CDR3 reads CASTDVQGLQPQHF. CDR3 bases: TGTGCCAGCACGGACGTACAGGGTTTACAGCCCCAGCATTTT. The gene calls are TRBV28 and TRBJ1-5; D might be TRBD1 (6 bases). This CDR3 has 14 residues. The germline gives CDR1 MDHEN, CDR2 SYDVKM. Trimming left V 7 bases short and J 7 bases short, with 17 bases between.

This sequence joins TRBV5-1 and TRBJ2-3, with 13 bases lining up with TRBD2. V lost 2 bases and J lost 8; bases outside the gene matches: 8. CDR3 length: 16 amino acids. Germline-derived CDR1 and CDR2 are SGHRS and YFSETQ. The CDR3: CASSLTSTSGGTTQYF. Here the CDR3 DNA reads TGCGCCAGCAGCTTAACTTCGACTAGCGGGGGGACTACGCAGTATTTT. The whole variable domain, remainder taken from reference TRBV5-1 and TRBJ2-3, is KAGVTQTPRYLIKTRGQQVTLSCSPISGHRSVSWYQQTPGQGLQFLFEYFSETQRNKGNFPGRFSGRQFSNSRSEMNVSTLELGDSALYLCASSLTSTSGGTTQYFGPGTRLTVL.

The chain carries TRBV9 and TRBJ1-1, with TRBD1 matching over 10 bases. Germline values: CDR1 SGDLS, CDR2 YYNGEE. Trimming cost V 0 bases and J 1 base; bases outside gene matches: 6. The CDR3 contains 17 residues. The CDR3 is CASSVEGGTGENTEAFF. In nucleotides, the CDR3 is TGTGCCAGCAGCGTAGAAGGGGGGACAGGGGAGAACACTGAAGCTTTCTTT.

The chain recombines TRBV21-1 with TRBJ1-4. TRBV21-1 is a known pseudogene. The CDR3 is 17 amino acids. CDR3 loop: CASSNERRGSTNEKLFF. CDR3 DNA sequence: TGTGCCAGCAGCAACGAAAGACGCGGATCAACTAATGAAAAACTGTTTTTT.

The chain joins TRBV7-9 to TRBJ2-1; 10 bases map to TRBD1. CDR3 length: 16 residues. V gave up 7 bases and J gave up 7 bases; unmatched junction bases: 13. CDR1 SEHNR and CDR2 FQNEAQ come from the germline V gene (reference sequence). The CDR3 sequence: CASIPLGQGIRNEQFF. The CDR3 coding sequence is TGTGCCAGCATTCCTTTGGGACAGGGGATCAGAAATGAGCAGTTCTTC.

This clone has a single count. V is TRBV11-3 and J is TRBJ2-7; tentative D call: TRBD1 (6 bases). CDR3 size: 15 residues. Trimming stripped 1 base from V and 0 bases from J, with 10 bases between. Germline lookup yields CDR1 SGHNT and CDR2 YENEEA. The CDR3 sequence is CASSLGAGDSYEQYF. CDR3 sequence (DNA): TGTGCCAGCAGCTTAGGAGCAGGGGACTCCTACGAGCAGTACTTC.

The genes are TRBV2 and TRBJ1-2; TRBD1 matches at 9 bases. The CDR3 totals 18 residues. V trimming: 5 bases; J trimming: 0 bases; junction bases outside the gene matches: 13. The germline CDR1 and CDR2 sequences are SNHLY and FYNNEI. CDR3 sequence reads: CASSFGGQGRVSNYGYTF. The CDR3 coding sequence is TGTGCCAGCAGTTTCGGGGGACAGGGAAGGGTTTCTAACTATGGCTACACCTTC.

The chain uses TRBV6-2 or TRBV6-3 and TRBJ2-7; possible D gene TRBD1, 6 bases. CDR3 length equals 14 residues. The V gene lost 2 bases and the J gene lost 2 bases, with 10 bases spanning the gap. CDR1 and CDR2 (germline): MNHEY, SVGEGT. CDR3 DNA sequence: TGTGCCAGCAGTTACGGGCAGGGGACCTACGAGCAGTACTTC. Protein product: CASSYGQGTYEQYF.

The chain links TRBV3-1 (or the pseudogene TRBV3-2) to TRBJ2-3; possible D gene TRBD2, 5 bases. V lost 0 bases and J 4 bases, leaving 11 bases between the germline ends. CDR3 length equals 15 residues. Germline V gives CDR1 LGHDT, CDR2 YNNKEL (reference sequence). CDR3 loop: CASSQDSRDPDTQYF. In nucleotides, the CDR3 is TGTGCCAGCAGCCAAGATTCGAGGGATCCAGATACGCAGTATTTT.

This clone was seen more than once but under ten times. V usage is TRBV2 and J usage is TRBJ2-5, with TRBD1 matching 9 bases. With 2 bases clipped from V and 9 bases from J, the junction kept 7 bases outside the gene matches. The germline V gene has CDR1 SNHLY and CDR2 FYNNEI. This CDR3 spans 14 amino acids. The CDR3 here is CASSELWGTGSQYF. CDR3 coding DNA: TGTGCCAGCAGTGAATTGTGGGGGACAGGGTCCCAGTACTTC.

The rearrangement links TRBV2 to TRBJ2-1, with 8 bases identical to TRBD2. From germline, CDR1 is SNHLY and CDR2 FYNNEI. The CDR3 is 11 amino acids. Trimming took 7 bases from V and 12 from J; bases not matched to a gene: 5. The CDR3 protein is CASISRGVQFF. CDR3 nucleotides: TGTGCCAGCATATCGCGGGGGGTGCAGTTCTTC.

V usage is TRBV7-6 and J usage is TRBJ1-2; D might be TRBD1 (5 bases). The CDR3 runs to 13 residues. Germline CDR1 reads SGHVS; CDR2 reads FNYEAQ. V was cut by 5 bases and J by 4 bases, with 11 bases left in between. For the CDR3, the DNA is TGTGCCAGCAGCCCTCAGGGAAGCTATGGCTACACCTTC. Translated, it gives CASSPQGSYGYTF. The full variable domain, with the rest looked up from reference TRBV7-6 and TRBJ1-2, is GAGVSQSPRYKVTKRGQDVALRCDPISGHVSLYWYRQALGQGPEFLTYFNYEAQQDKSGLPNDRFSAERPEGSISTLTIQRTEQRDSAMYRCASSPQGSYGYTFGSGTRLTVV.

The chain carries TRBV15 and TRBJ1-5, with D possibly matching TRBD1 (6 bases). V shed 1 base and J shed 4 bases, with 11 bases lying between them. Per germline, CDR1 LNHNV and CDR2 YYDKDF (reference sequence). The CDR3 loop spans 15 amino acids. The CDR3 DNA reads as TGTGCCACCAGCAGAGGCCTACAGGGAAATCAGCCCCAGCATTTT. Translation gives CATSRGLQGNQPQHF.

The chain carries TRBV12-3 or TRBV12-4 and TRBJ2-1; D is uncertain. Trimming cost V 7 bases and J 7 bases, with 8 bases left between them. This CDR3 is 11 amino acids long. The CDR3 spells CASNGGNEQFF. CDR3 bases: TGTGCCAGCAATGGCGGAAATGAGCAGTTCTTC.

This clone has just one count. The rearrangement joins TRBV9 to TRBJ1-4; possible D gene TRBD1, 5 bases. The CDR3 covers 14 residues. Trimming cost V 5 bases and J 6 bases, with 14 bases left between them. Germline V gives CDR1 SGDLS, CDR2 YYNGEE. The CDR3 spells CASSPRAWDEKLFF. CDR3 nucleotides: TGTGCCAGCAGTCCCAGGGCTTGGGATGAAAAACTGTTTTTT.

The chain joins TRBV6-5 to TRBJ2-1; TRBD2 might be the D (7 bases). CDR1 MNHEY and CDR2 SVGAGI come from the germline V gene. V shed 0 bases and J shed 3 bases, with 9 bases lying between them. The CDR3 spans 15 residues. The CDR3 coding sequence is TGTGCCAGCAGTTACTCAGGGGGGGACTACAATGAGCAGTTCTTC. As protein: CASSYSGGDYNEQFF.

The chain has TRBV30 and TRBJ1-3; D unclear. V was clipped by 0 bases and J by 4 bases, with 16 bases between them. The length of the CDR3 is 16 residues. The germline CDR1 and CDR2 sequences are GTSNPN and SVGIG (reference sequence). The CDR3 loop reads CAWSVGPGSRGNTIYF. The CDR3 DNA follows: TGTGCCTGGAGTGTAGGCCCGGGGAGCAGAGGAAACACCATATATTTT.

This clone counts as medium-sized. This CDR3 is CASSLARGTGGVPHQPQHF. DNA for the CDR3: TGTGCCAGCAGCTTAGCGCGGGGGACAGGGGGCGTCCCCCATCAGCCCCAGCATTTT. This chain links TRBV7-8 with TRBJ1-5; TRBD1 agrees at 12 bases. V trimming: 0 bases; J trimming: 5 bases; junction bases outside the gene matches: 11. This CDR3 spans 19 amino acids. Germline V gives CDR1 SGHVS, CDR2 FQNEAQ.